This is a list of T cell receptor beta chains from one sample in a study of T cell responses to AZD1222 COVID-19 vaccine. The data were produced by immunoSEQ multiplex PCR, yet TCRdb's version contains in-frame clones alone and is incomplete. The sample includes roughly 170,000 clones, roughly 92% of them seen just once. Material: peripheral blood, obtained 28 days after the second AZD1222 dose. These receptors came from an adult who received the AZD1222 COVID-19 vaccine. CDR3s include the opening cysteine and the closing phenylalanine or tryptophan. A D gene is named only where the DNA matches it firmly. Clone size is given for some rows only: seen once, a few or many times, or a class if the clone is expanded.

NA TRBJ1-6 NA TRBV14 TGTGCCAGCAGCCAAGGCTCAGGGAGTGGCTCACCCCTCCACTTT CASSQGSGSGSPLHF
TRBD1 TRBJ1-5 NA TRBV7-9 TGTGCCAGCAGCTCACATACCGGGACAGGGAACAATCAGCCCCAGCATTTT CASSSHTGTGNNQPQHF
NA TRBJ1-3 NA TRBV18 TGTGCCAGCTCACAAGATATCTCTGGAAACACCATATATTTT CASSQDISGNTIYF
TRBD1 TRBJ2-4 NA TRBV9 TGTGCCAGCAGCGCAGGATTTTCACAGGGGGAACAGTACTTC CASSAGFSQGEQYF
NA TRBJ2-7 NA TRBV2 TGTGCCAGCAGTGTGGGGGATAACGAGCAGTACTTC CASSVGDNEQYF
NA TRBJ1-3 NA TRBV18 TGTGCCAGCTCAAAGGACATAGAAAACACCATATATTTT CASSKDIENTIYF
NA TRBJ1-6 once TRBV4-1 TGCGCCAGCAGCCTCAGTGAGGCCCGGACAGCCAATTCACCCCTCCACTTT CASSLSEARTANSPLHF
NA TRBJ1-2 NA TRBV5-5 TGTGCCAGCACCTTGGGGGGGAACTATGGCTACACCTTC CASTLGGNYGYTF
NA TRBJ2-3 NA TRBV2 TGTGCCAGCCCCTCAGGGGACCGCACAGATACGCAGTATTTT CASPSGDRTDTQYF
NA TRBJ2-2 NA TRBV5-4 TGTGCCAGCAGCTTACCTACAGCCAAGGAAACCGGGGAGCTGTTTTTT CASSLPTAKETGELFF
NA TRBJ1-4 once TRBV5-4 TGTGCCAGCAGCTTGGGAATTTCTAATGAAAAACTGTTTTTT CASSLGISNEKLFF
NA TRBJ2-1 NA TRBV18 TGTGCCAGCTCGCCACGGGCAGACAATGAGCAGTTCTTC CASSPRADNEQFF
NA TRBJ2-7 NA TRBV7-2 TGTGCCAGCAGCTTAGCTTCGGTTGGGTCGGGCGAGCAGTACTTC CASSLASVGSGEQYF
TRBD1 TRBJ1-5 NA TRBV29-1 TGCAGCGTTCGGTCAGGGGGCGATCAGCCCCAGCATTTT CSVRSGGDQPQHF
NA TRBJ2-7 NA TRBV4-1 TGCGCCAGCAGCCAAGCGGGACGCGAGCAGTACTTC CASSQAGREQYF
NA TRBJ1-2 NA TRBV27 TGTGCCAGCAGTTCCCTACTGCAAGTACCTTATGGCTACACCTTC CASSSLLQVPYGYTF
NA TRBJ2-3 NA TRBV7-2 TGTGCCAGCAGCCCCCGCCGGGTCACAGATACGCAGTATTTT CASSPRRVTDTQYF